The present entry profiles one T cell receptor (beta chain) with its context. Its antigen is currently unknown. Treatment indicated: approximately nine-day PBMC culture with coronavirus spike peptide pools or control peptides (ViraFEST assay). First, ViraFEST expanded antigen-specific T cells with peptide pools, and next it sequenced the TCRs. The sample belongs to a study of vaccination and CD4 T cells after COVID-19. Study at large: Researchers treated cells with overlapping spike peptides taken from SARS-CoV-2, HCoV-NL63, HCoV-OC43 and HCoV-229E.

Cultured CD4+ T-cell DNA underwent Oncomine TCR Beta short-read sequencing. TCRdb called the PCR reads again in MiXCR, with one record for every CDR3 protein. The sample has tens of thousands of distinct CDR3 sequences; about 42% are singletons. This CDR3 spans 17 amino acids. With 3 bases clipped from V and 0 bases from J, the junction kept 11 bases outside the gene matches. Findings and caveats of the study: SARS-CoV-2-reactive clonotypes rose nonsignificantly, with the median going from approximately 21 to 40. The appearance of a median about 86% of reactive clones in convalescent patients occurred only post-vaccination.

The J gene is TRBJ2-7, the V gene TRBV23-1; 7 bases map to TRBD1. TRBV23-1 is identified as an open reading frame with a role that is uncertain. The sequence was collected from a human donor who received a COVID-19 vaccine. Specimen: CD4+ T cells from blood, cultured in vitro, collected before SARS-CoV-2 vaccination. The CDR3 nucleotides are TGCGCCAGCAGTCACCTACCACTCACAGGGGTCTCCTACGAGCAGTACTTC. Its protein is CASSHLPLTGVSYEQYF.